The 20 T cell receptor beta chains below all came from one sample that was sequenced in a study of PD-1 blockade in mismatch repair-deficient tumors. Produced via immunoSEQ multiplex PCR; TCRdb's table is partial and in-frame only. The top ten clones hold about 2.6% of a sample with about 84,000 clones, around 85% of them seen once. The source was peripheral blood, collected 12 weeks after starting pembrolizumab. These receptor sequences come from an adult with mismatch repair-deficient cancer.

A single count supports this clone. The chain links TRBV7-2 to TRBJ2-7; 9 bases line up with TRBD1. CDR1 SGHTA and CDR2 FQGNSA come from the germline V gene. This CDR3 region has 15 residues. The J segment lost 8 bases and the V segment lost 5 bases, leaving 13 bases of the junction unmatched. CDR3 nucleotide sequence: TGTGCCAGCAGCGACATTAGAACTGGACAGGGGCAGCAGTACTTC. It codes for CASSDIRTGQGQQYF.

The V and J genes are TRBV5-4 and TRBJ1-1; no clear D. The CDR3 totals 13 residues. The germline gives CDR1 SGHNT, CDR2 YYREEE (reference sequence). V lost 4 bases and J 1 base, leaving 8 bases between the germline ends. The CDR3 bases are TGTGCCAGCAGCGCCGGATCGAACACTGAAGCTTTCTTT. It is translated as CASSAGSNTEAFF.

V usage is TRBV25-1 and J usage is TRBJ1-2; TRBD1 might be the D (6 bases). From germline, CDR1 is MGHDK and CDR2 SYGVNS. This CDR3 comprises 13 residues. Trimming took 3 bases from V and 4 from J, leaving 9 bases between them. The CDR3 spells CASSDTGPYGYTF. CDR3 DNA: TGTGCCAGCAGTGACACAGGGCCCTATGGCTACACCTTC.

CDR3 DNA: TGTGCCAGCAGACCGTCGGGCCTCGGGACAGGGGGCATGAACACTGAAGCTTTCTTT. Encoded protein: CASRPSGLGTGGMNTEAFF. The chain combines TRBV11-3 with TRBJ1-1; 12 positions agree with TRBD1. The length of the CDR3 is 19 residues. V lost 6 bases, J lost 0 bases, and 14 bases stayed unmatched. Germline values: CDR1 SGHNT, CDR2 YENEEA.

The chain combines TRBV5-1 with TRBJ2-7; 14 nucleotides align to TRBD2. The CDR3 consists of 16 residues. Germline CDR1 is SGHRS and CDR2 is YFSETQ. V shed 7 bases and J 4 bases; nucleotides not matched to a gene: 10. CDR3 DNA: TGCGCCAGCCCCTTGGGGACTAGCGGGAGAAGGTACGAGCAGTACTTC. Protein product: CASPLGTSGRRYEQYF.

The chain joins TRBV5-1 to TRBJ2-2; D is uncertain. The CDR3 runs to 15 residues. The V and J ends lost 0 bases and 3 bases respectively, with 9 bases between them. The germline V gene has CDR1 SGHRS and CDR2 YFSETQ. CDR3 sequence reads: CASSLESSDTGELFF. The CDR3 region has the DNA TGCGCCAGCAGCTTGGAGTCATCGGACACCGGGGAGCTGTTTTTT.

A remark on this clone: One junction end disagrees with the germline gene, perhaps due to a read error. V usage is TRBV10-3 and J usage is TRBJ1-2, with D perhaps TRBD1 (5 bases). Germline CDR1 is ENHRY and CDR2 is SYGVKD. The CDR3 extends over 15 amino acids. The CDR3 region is CAISEFGGGGYGYTF. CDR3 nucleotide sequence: TGTGCCATCAGCGAGTTCGGGGGTGGAGGCTATGGCTACACCTTC.

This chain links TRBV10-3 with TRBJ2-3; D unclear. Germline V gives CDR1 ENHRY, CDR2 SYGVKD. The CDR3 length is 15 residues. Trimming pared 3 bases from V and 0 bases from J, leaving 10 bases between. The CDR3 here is CAISESRPSTDTQYF. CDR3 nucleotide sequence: TGTGCCATCAGTGAATCGAGACCTAGCACAGATACGCAGTATTTT.

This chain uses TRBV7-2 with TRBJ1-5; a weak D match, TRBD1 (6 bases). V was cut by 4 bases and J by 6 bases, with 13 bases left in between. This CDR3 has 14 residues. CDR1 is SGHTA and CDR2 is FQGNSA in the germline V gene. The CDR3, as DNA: TGTGCCAGCAGCTCTACACAGGGAAGTCAGCCCCAGCATTTT. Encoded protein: CASSSTQGSQPQHF. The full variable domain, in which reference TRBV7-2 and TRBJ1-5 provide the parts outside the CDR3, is GAGVSQSPSNKVTEKGKDVELRCDPISGHTALYWYRQSLGQGLEFLIYFQGNSAPDKSGLPSDRFSAERTGGSVSTLTIQRTQQEDSAVYLCASSSTQGSQPQHFGDGTRLSIL.

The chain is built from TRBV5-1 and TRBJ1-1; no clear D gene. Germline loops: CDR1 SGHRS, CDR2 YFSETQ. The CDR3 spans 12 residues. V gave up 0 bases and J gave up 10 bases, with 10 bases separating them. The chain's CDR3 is CASSLGSSVAFF. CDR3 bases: TGCGCCAGCAGCTTGGGGAGTTCTGTAGCTTTCTTT.

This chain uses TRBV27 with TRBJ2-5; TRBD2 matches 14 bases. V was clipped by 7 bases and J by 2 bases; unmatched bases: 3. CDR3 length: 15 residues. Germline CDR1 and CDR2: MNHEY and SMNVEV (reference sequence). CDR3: CASTRLAGGQETQYF. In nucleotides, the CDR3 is TGTGCCAGCACCAGACTAGCGGGAGGGCAAGAGACCCAGTACTTC.

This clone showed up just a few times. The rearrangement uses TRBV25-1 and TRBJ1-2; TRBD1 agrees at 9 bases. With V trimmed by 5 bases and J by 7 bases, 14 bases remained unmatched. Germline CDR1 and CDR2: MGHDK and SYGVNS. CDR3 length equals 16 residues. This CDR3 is CASSFTLGQGLGGYTF. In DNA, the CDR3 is TGTGCCAGCAGTTTTACACTGGGACAGGGTTTGGGTGGCTACACCTTC.

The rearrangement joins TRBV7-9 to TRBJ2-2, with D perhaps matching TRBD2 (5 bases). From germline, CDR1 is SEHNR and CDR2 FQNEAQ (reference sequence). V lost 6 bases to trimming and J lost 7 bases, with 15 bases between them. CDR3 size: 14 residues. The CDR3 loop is CASRADGSIGELFF. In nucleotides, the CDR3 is TGTGCCAGCAGAGCGGACGGGTCAATCGGGGAGCTGTTTTTT.

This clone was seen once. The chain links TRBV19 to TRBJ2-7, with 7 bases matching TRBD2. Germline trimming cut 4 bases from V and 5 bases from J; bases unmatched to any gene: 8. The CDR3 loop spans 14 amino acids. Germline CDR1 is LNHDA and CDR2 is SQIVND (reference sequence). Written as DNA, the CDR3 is TGTGCCAGTAGTACCCCGGGACTACAAAACGAGCAGTACTTC. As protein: CASSTPGLQNEQYF.

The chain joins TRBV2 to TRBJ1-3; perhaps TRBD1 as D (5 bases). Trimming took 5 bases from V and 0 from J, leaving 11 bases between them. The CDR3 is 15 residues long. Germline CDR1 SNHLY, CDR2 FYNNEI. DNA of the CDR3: TGTGCCAGCAGTCGGGGCCCAAGCTCTGGAAACACCATATATTTT. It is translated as CASSRGPSSGNTIYF.

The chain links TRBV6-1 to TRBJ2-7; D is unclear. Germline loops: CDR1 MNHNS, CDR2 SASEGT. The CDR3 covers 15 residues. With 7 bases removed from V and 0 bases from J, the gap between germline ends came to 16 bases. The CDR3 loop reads CASTRVVLTSYEQYF. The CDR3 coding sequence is TGTGCCAGCACTCGGGTGGTTCTGACCTCCTACGAGCAGTACTTC.

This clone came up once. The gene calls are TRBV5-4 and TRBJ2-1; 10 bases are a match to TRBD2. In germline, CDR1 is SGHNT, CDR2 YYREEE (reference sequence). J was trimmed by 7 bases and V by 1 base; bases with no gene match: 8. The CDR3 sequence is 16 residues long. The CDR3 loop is CASSLPTSGEGNEQFF. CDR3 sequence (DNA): TGTGCCAGCAGCTTGCCAACTAGCGGGGAGGGGAATGAGCAGTTCTTC.

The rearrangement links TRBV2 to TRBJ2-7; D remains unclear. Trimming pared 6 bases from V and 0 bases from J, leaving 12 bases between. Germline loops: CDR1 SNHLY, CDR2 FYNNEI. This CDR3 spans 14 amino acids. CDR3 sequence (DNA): TGTGCCAGCAGCAAGACGGCTTACTCCTACGAGCAGTACTTC. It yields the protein CASSKTAYSYEQYF.

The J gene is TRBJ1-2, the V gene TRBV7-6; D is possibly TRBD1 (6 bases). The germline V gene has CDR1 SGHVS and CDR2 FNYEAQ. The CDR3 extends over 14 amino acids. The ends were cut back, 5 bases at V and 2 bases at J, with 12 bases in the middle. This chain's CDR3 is CASSATQGNYGYTF. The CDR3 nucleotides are TGTGCCAGCAGCGCGACACAGGGCAACTATGGCTACACCTTC.

The CDR3, as DNA: TGCGCCAGCAGCCAAGTGGCGGTTTCCTACAATGAGCAGTTCTTC. This gives the protein CASSQVAVSYNEQFF. The chain joins TRBV4-1 to TRBJ2-1; unclear D gene. The CDR3 length is 15 residues. V lost 1 base, J lost 1 base, and 8 bases lay in between. From germline, CDR1 is MGHRA and CDR2 YSYEKL.